A selection of T cell receptor beta chains follows, all from one sample in a study of blood T cell repertoires in COVID-19. Profiled with immunoSEQ multiplex PCR; TCRdb holds only in-frame clones, not every one. The sample carries over 200,000 clones, approximately 91% recorded once. Input material: peripheral blood. Receptor source: a man aged 55 to 70 who had recovered from COVID-19. Each CDR3 is given without its conserved first and last residue. The D gene is left open where the match is weak. The size entry is marked missing in some rows and otherwise reads once, few, many or a size class.

>.|TRBV19|12|TRBJ2-7|.
ASRQAGSSYEQY
>.|TRBV6-1|13|TRBJ1-2|.
ASSEMPGINYGYT
>.|TRBV5-1|14|TRBJ2-4|.
ASSLAGSPLGNIQY
>TRBD2|TRBV27|12|TRBJ2-3|.
ASMRRGRADTQY
>TRBD1|TRBV4-3|13|TRBJ2-2|.
ASSRKTGGFGELF
>.|TRBV4-2|13|TRBJ1-1|few
ASSQETRRNTEAF
>TRBD2|TRBV6-5|13|TRBJ2-2|.
ASRSSGSVHGELF
>.|TRBV5-4|11|TRBJ1-2|.
ASSPTGRDGYT
>TRBD2|TRBV9|12|TRBJ2-5|.
ASSVSQGGETQY
>TRBD1|TRBV18|11|TRBJ1-2|.
ASSHTGDYGYT
>TRBD1|TRBV5-1|12|TRBJ2-1|.
ASSSDRGEFEQF
>.|TRBV27|13|TRBJ2-1|.
ASSLTSQSFNEQF
>TRBD1|TRBV6-5|11|TRBJ1-2|.
ASSYSGGDGYT
>.|TRBV11-2|14|TRBJ1-4|.
ASSLLGGGTNEKLF
>.|TRBV7-2|14|TRBJ2-1|.
ASSARGPGSYNEQF
>.|TRBV6-5|10|TRBJ1-1|.
ASSYGAGRAF
>.|TRBV6-6|12|TRBJ1-3|.
ASRDSGSGNTIY
>.|TRBV9|13|TRBJ2-7|.
ASSVTPRDMGAQY
>.|TRBV3-1/TRBV3-2|14|TRBJ2-7|.
ASSQVDGQGRHEQY
>.|TRBV19|14|TRBJ1-3|.
ASSTDLGLSKGTIY
>TRBD1|TRBV7-9|11|TRBJ1-6|.
ASSATGDSPLH
>.|TRBV19|11|TRBJ2-3|.
ASMVRGTDTQY
>.|TRBV12-3/TRBV12-4|11|TRBJ1-2|.
ASSLLQTYGYT
>.|TRBV6-2/TRBV6-3|9|TRBJ1-1|.
ASSYLTEAF
>TRBD2|TRBV7-3|13|TRBJ2-3|.
ASSSLAGNTDTQY
>TRBD2|TRBV5-1|13|TRBJ2-1|.
ASSLAGDYYNEQF
>TRBD1|TRBV6-7|18|TRBJ2-1|once
ASSYSGQGIEFASYNEQF
>.|TRBV5-1|12|TRBJ2-5|.
ASSWTAYQETQY
>.|TRBV18|11|TRBJ2-7|once
ASSPSRDSRQY
>TRBD2|TRBV11-3|12|TRBJ2-5|once
ASSSSGRGETQY
>TRBD1|TRBV7-3|11|TRBJ2-1|.
ASSSGGPSEQF
>.|TRBV7-9|11|TRBJ2-1|.
ASSSSVYNEQF
>.|TRBV18|12|TRBJ1-2|.
ASSPMGPNYGYT
>TRBD1|TRBV27|11|TRBJ1-2|.
ASSLGTGVGYT
>.|TRBV5-1|11|TRBJ2-7|many
ASSLAGTYEQY
>TRBD1|TRBV5-6|13|TRBJ2-2|.
ASSRTGGGTGELF
>.|TRBV7-3|14|TRBJ2-2|.
ASSTAGATNTGELF
>.|TRBV5-1|12|TRBJ2-1|.
ASSFSQTRNEQF
>TRBD1|TRBV28|13|TRBJ1-6|.
ASSLRQGAGTPLH
>TRBD1|TRBV6-7|14|TRBJ1-1|.
ASRTRQGLANTEAF
>.|TRBV6-5|13|TRBJ2-7|.
ASRLDYLSSYEQY
>.|TRBV5-1|6|TRBJ1-1|.
ASPEAF
>.|TRBV6-6|10|TRBJ2-2|.
AGQTNTGELF
>.|TRBV7-3|12|TRBJ2-7|.
ASSLGHPGAEQY